A single sample gave rise to the 22 T cell receptor beta chains below, sequenced in a study of siplizumab effects on memory and regulatory T cells. Generated by immunoSEQ multiplex PCR, the TCRdb table keeps only in-frame clones and is missing some. Of roughly 25,000 clones listed, around 80% are singletons. The sample taken for sequencing was memory CD4+ T cells sorted from blood. These TCRs come from a human donor in good health.

This clone has a single count. This chain uses TRBV29-1 with TRBJ1-2, with TRBD1 matching 7 bases. The CDR3 runs 13 residues. J gave up 6 bases and V 8 bases, and 12 bases lay outside the gene matches. Germline V gene lookup returns CDR1 SQVTM and CDR2 ANQGSEA. CDR3 residues: CSTRQGRVDGYTF. CDR3 nucleotide sequence: TGCAGCACGCGACAGGGTAGGGTGGATGGCTACACCTTC. The full variable domain, rest sourced from reference TRBV29-1 and TRBJ1-2, is SAVISQKPSRDICQRGTSLTIQCQVDSQVTMMFWYRQQPGQSLTLIATANQGSEATYESGFVIDKFPISRPNLTFSTLTVSNMSPEDSSIYLCSTRQGRVDGYTFGSGTRLTVV.

This rearrangement joins TRBV6-6 to TRBJ2-3; 7 bases match TRBD2. Germline V CDR1 and CDR2: MNHNY, SVGAGI (reference sequence). Trimming at V came to 8 bases and at J to 4 bases, leaving 15 bases not matched to a gene. CDR3 size: 16 residues. The CDR3 nucleotides are TGTGCCAGCGGACGGACTAGTTCCATCCGGGCAGATACGCAGTATTTT. Protein product: CASGRTSSIRADTQYF.

The chain joins TRBV6-5 to TRBJ2-1; D not resolved. Germline loops: CDR1 MNHEY, CDR2 SVGAGI. The CDR3 is 14 amino acids. The V and J ends lost 1 base and 8 bases respectively, with 12 bases between them. The CDR3 nucleotides read TGTGCCAGCAGTTACTTCATCGATGGGGATGAGCAGTTCTTC. Its protein product is CASSYFIDGDEQFF.

The chain couples TRBV18 to TRBJ2-7; 8 nucleotides match TRBD2. The germline gives CDR1 KGHSH, CDR2 LQKENI. The CDR3 is 15 amino acids. The ends lost 2 bases at V and 4 bases at J; junction bases unmatched: 7. CDR3 residues: CASSPSAGGGYEQYF. Here the CDR3 DNA reads TGTGCCAGCTCACCATCGGCGGGAGGTGGTTACGAGCAGTACTTC.

J is TRBJ2-5 and V is TRBV18; the D gene is possibly TRBD2 (5 bases). Germline loops: CDR1 KGHSH, CDR2 LQKENI. The CDR3 runs to 16 residues. Trimming left V 2 bases short and J 2 bases short, with 15 bases between. CDR3 DNA: TGTGCCAGCTCACCAGTCTTAGCGAATGAACAAGAGACCCAGTACTTC. It yields the protein CASSPVLANEQETQYF.

This clone was seen more than once but under ten times. In nucleotides, the CDR3 is TGTGCCAGCAGTGAAGGACAGGGCAACTATGGCTACACCTTC. Translation gives CASSEGQGNYGYTF. This chain connects TRBV28 to TRBJ1-2, with 8 bases matching TRBD1. Germline V gene lookup returns CDR1 MDHEN and CDR2 SYDVKM. Trimming cost V 5 bases and J 2 bases; bases outside gene matches: 4. The CDR3 extends over 14 amino acids.

Notes on this clone: The junction does not match germline at one end; this may be a read error. V gene TRBV6-1 combines with J gene TRBJ2-7; 10 nucleotides line up with TRBD1. Per germline, CDR1 MNHNS and CDR2 SASEGT. CDR3 size: 14 residues. CDR3 sequence: CASPRDGQGVLLVF. The DNA for the CDR3 is TGTGCCTCCCCGCGAGATGGACAGGGGGTGCTACTTGTCTTC.

V gene TRBV6-1 combines with J gene TRBJ2-7; TRBD1 aligns across 7 bases. Germline assignment: CDR1 MNHNS and CDR2 SASEGT. V was clipped by 5 bases and J by 1 base; unmatched bases: 2. The CDR3 is 13 amino acids. In DNA form, the CDR3 reads TGTGCCAGCAGTAAGGACAGGTCCTACGAGCAGTACTTC. It specifies CASSKDRSYEQYF.

The V and J genes are TRBV7-3 and TRBJ2-2, with TRBD2 identical over 9 bases. CDR3 length: 16 residues. Germline V gene lookup returns CDR1 SGHTA and CDR2 FQGTGA. Unmatched junction bases numbered 4, after V lost 1 base and J lost 4 bases. The CDR3 loop reads CASSLIAGVVTGELFF. CDR3 bases: TGTGCCAGCAGCTTAATAGCGGGAGTGGTCACCGGGGAGCTGTTTTTT.

This clone was observed a handful of times. This rearrangement joins TRBV2 to TRBJ1-1; 9 bases map to TRBD1. This CDR3 has 13 amino acids. Trimming took 3 bases from V and 12 from J; bases not matched to a gene: 8. Germline loops: CDR1 SNHLY, CDR2 FYNNEI. The CDR3 spells CASSDRGQGYPFF. In DNA, the CDR3 is TGTGCCAGCAGTGATCGGGGACAGGGATACCCTTTCTTT.

The CDR3: CASSQPGRPKETQYF. Written as DNA, the CDR3 is TGCGCCAGCAGCCAGCCGGGACGCCCGAAAGAGACCCAGTACTTC. The chain links TRBV5-1 to TRBJ2-5; perhaps D is TRBD1 or TRBD2 (5 bases each). The CDR3 contains 15 residues. Deletions cut 4 bases from V and 3 bases from J, with 16 bases between. The germline V gene has CDR1 SGHRS and CDR2 YFSETQ.

The chain recombines TRBV19 with TRBJ2-7; 8 bases line up with TRBD1. Germline V gene sequence: CDR1 LNHDA, CDR2 SQIVND (reference sequence). J gave up 3 bases and V 6 bases, and 7 bases lay outside the gene matches. The CDR3 runs 14 residues. The CDR3 DNA reads as TGTGCCAGTAGGAAGACAGGGGACAGCTACGAGCAGTACTTC. This translates into CASRKTGDSYEQYF. The whole variable domain, filled in from reference TRBV19 and TRBJ2-7, reads DGGITQSPKYLFRKEGQNVTLSCEQNLNHDAMYWYRQDPGQGLRLIYYSQIVNDFQKGDIAEGYSVSREKKESFPLTVTSAQKNPTAFYLCASRKTGDSYEQYFGPGTRLTVT.

By share, this clone counts as medium-sized. The CDR3 nucleotides are TGTGCCTGGAGTGTAACCCGGACAGGGGGTGGATATGGCTACACCTTC. Residues: CAWSVTRTGGGYGYTF. The chain employs TRBV30 and TRBJ1-2; TRBD1 matches at 10 bases. The CDR3 has 16 amino acids. CDR1 is GTSNPN and CDR2 is SVGIG in the germline V gene (reference sequence). The V segment lost 0 bases and the J segment 5 bases; nucleotides outside the gene matches: 9.

The chain carries TRBV6-1 and TRBJ2-4; a weak D match, TRBD2 (6 bases). This CDR3 contains 15 residues. The V and J ends lost 6 bases and 4 bases respectively, with 16 bases between them. The V gene's germline CDR1 is MNHNS and CDR2 SASEGT. CDR3 coding DNA: TGTGCCAGCAGACCTGGGGAGGTTTTGAAAAACATTCAGTACTTC. Amino acid sequence: CASRPGEVLKNIQYF.

This chain connects TRBV2 to TRBJ1-2, with D unresolved. The CDR3 consists of 12 residues. V dropped 0 bases and J dropped 8 bases, with 7 bases sitting between them. CDR1 and CDR2 from the germline V gene are SNHLY and FYNNEI. The CDR3 nucleotides are TGTGCCAGCAGTGAAGCGCTAGGGGGCTACACCTTC. This translates into CASSEALGGYTF.

The rearrangement uses TRBV7-9 and TRBJ2-5; D is possibly TRBD2 (5 bases). The germline V gene has CDR1 SEHNR and CDR2 FQNEAQ (reference sequence). The CDR3 has 14 amino acids. Between the trimmed V and J ends, which lost 5 bases and 5 bases, there was a span of 15 bases. CDR3 nucleotide sequence: TGTGCCAGCAGCGGGAGAGGGCACGGCGAGACCCAGTACTTC. Protein: CASSGRGHGETQYF. Using reference TRBV7-9 and TRBJ2-5 for the parts outside the CDR3, the full variable domain is DTGVSQNPRHKITKRGQNVTFRCDPISEHNRLYWYRQTLGQGPEFLTYFQNEAQLEKSRLLSDRFSAERPKGSFSTLEIQRTEQGDSAMYLCASSGRGHGETQYFGPGTRLLVL.

The chain recombines TRBV6-5 with TRBJ2-7, with 7 bases aligning to TRBD1. CDR1 MNHEY and CDR2 SVGAGI come from the germline V gene. There are 14 residues in the CDR3. Trimming at V came to 5 bases and at J to 3 bases, leaving 7 bases not matched to a gene. The CDR3, as DNA: TGTGCCAGCAGTCCCGACAGGGAAGGCTACGAGCAGTACTTC. Amino acids: CASSPDREGYEQYF.

This clone was detected once. J is TRBJ2-5 and V is TRBV11-3; D is perhaps TRBD1 or TRBD2 (5 bases each). This CDR3 comprises 16 residues. CDR1 is SGHNT and CDR2 is YENEEA in the germline V gene. V lost 1 base and J lost 2, with 14 bases in between. The CDR3, as DNA: TGTGCCAGCAGCTTAGGCGGTACCGGGACGCAAGAGACCCAGTACTTC. Translated, it gives CASSLGGTGTQETQYF.

V is TRBV4-1 and J is TRBJ2-5; the D call may be TRBD1 or TRBD2 (6 bases each). V lost 5 bases and J lost 9, with 19 bases in between. The CDR3 consists of 14 residues. CDR1 MGHRA and CDR2 YSYEKL come from the germline V gene. CDR3 nucleotide sequence: TGCGCCAGCAGCGTGATGCAGGGGACTGCTCCCCAGTACTTC. Translating it yields CASSVMQGTAPQYF.

This clone was picked up a small number of times. CDR3 sequence (DNA): TGCGCCAGCAGCGTGGACGGGGCCCGGGAAAACATTCAGTACTTC. Protein: CASSVDGARENIQYF. V gene TRBV5-1 combines with J gene TRBJ2-4, with D possibly being TRBD1 or TRBD2 (5 bases each). CDR3 length equals 15 residues. Germline V gives CDR1 SGHRS, CDR2 YFSETQ. The V end lost 4 bases, the J end lost 5 bases, and 16 bases lay between the germline ends.

This clone was found a few times. This chain connects TRBV7-9 to TRBJ2-5, with 16 bases that match TRBD2. Trimming at V came to 5 bases and at J to 3 bases, leaving 9 bases not matched to a gene. The CDR3 runs to 18 residues. Germline V gives CDR1 SEHNR, CDR2 FQNEAQ (reference sequence). The DNA of the CDR3 is TGTGCCAGCAGCATGGGGACTAGCGGGAGGGCTGCCAAAGAGACCCAGTACTTC. Amino acid sequence: CASSMGTSGRAAKETQYF.

V is TRBV2 and J is TRBJ2-1; D not resolved. V dropped 7 bases and J dropped 4 bases, with 8 bases sitting between them. The length of the CDR3 is 12 residues. The germline V gene encodes CDR1 SNHLY and CDR2 FYNNEI. As DNA, the CDR3 is TGTGCCAGCAAGGAAGATTACAATGAGCAGTTCTTC. Amino acids: CASKEDYNEQFF. Combining the CDR3 with reference TRBV2 and TRBJ2-1 gives the whole variable domain EPEVTQTPSHQVTQMGQEVILRCVPISNHLYFYWYRQILGQKVEFLVSFYNNEISEKSEIFDDQFSVERPDGSNFTLKIRSTKLEDSAMYFCASKEDYNEQFFGPGTRLTVL.